This passage covers 6 T cell receptor beta chains from one sample sequenced in a study of OX40 agonist ivuxolimab in advanced cancers. The protocol was immunoSEQ multiplex PCR, while the TCRdb copy is restricted to in-frame clones and leaves out a portion. The sample lists approximately 70,000 clones, approximately 90% occurring once. Sequences were derived from CD4+ or CD8+ T cells sorted from blood, sampled in a trial of the OX40 agonist ivuxolimab. All receptors derive from an adult with an advanced solid tumor such as melanoma, head and neck, liver or kidney cancer.

The rearrangement joins TRBV6-1 to TRBJ2-7; D uncertain. The CDR3 length is 15 residues. Trimming removed 6 bases from V and 0 bases from J, with 15 bases in between. Germline V gene lookup returns CDR1 MNHNS and CDR2 SASEGT. This CDR3 reads CASSPQSRSSYEQYF. The CDR3 coding sequence is TGTGCCAGCAGCCCCCAGAGCCGAAGCTCCTACGAGCAGTACTTC.

V usage is TRBV5-3 and J usage is TRBJ1-6; 7 positions match TRBD1. TRBV5-3 is classed as an ORF, of uncertain function. J gave up 9 bases and V 8 bases, and 14 bases lay outside the gene matches. This CDR3 is built from 15 residues. This CDR3 reads CASVDGGTAPSPLHF. The CDR3 nucleotides read TGTGCCAGCGTGGACGGAGGGACAGCACCTTCACCCCTCCACTTT.

The chain couples TRBV6-5 to TRBJ2-7; 8 bases agree with TRBD2. The V and J ends lost 4 bases and 5 bases, in that order; junction bases with no gene match: 10. This CDR3 is built from 15 residues. CDR1 and CDR2 (germline): MNHEY, SVGAGI. For the CDR3, the DNA is TGTGCCAGCAGTTCCACGAGCGGGAGCCGCCACGAGCAGTACTTC. This translates into CASSSTSGSRHEQYF.

The rearrangement links TRBV6-5 to TRBJ2-1; 8 nucleotides align to TRBD2. Germline V gene lookup returns CDR1 MNHEY and CDR2 SVGAGI. Trimming took 5 bases from V and 8 from J; bases not matched to a gene: 5. CDR3 length: 13 amino acids. DNA of the CDR3: TGTGCCAGCAGTAGGTTAGCGGGGTATGAGCAGTTCTTC. The encoded protein is CASSRLAGYEQFF.

The chain joins TRBV2 to TRBJ1-2; no firm D call. Trimming pared 4 bases from V and 3 bases from J, leaving 3 bases between. Germline V gene data show CDR1 as SNHLY and CDR2 as FYNNEI. The CDR3 contains 11 residues. CDR3 protein: CASSVDYGYTF. The CDR3 DNA sequence: TGTGCCAGCAGTGTAGACTATGGCTACACCTTC.

This clone was seen just once. The chain couples TRBV29-1 to TRBJ1-2; TRBD1 might be the D (5 bases). The CDR3 sequence is 13 residues long. Deletions cut 6 bases from V and 4 bases from J, with 15 bases between. Germline V gene lookup returns CDR1 SQVTM and CDR2 ANQGSEA. The CDR3 spells CSVLTGQVYGYTF. Written as DNA, the CDR3 is TGCAGCGTCCTAACGGGGCAGGTCTATGGCTACACCTTC.